This is a list of T cell receptor beta chains from one sample in a study of early T cells in non-severe SARS-CoV-2 infection. Via MiXCR, TCRdb re-called the 5' RACE reads, giving one row per CDR3 protein. There are under 45,000 distinct CDR3 sequences in the sample; 5% to 6.5% occur only once, and 6% to 7% lies in the top ten. The source material was whole blood, sampled at baseline. These receptors were obtained from an adult who was a healthcare worker with PCR-confirmed SARS-CoV-2 infection or an uninfected control (not recorded which). Both conserved end residues are part of each CDR3. D genes are given only for firm matches. Not every row has a clone size; where given, it reads once, few, many or a size class.

V	D	J	size	CDR3	DNA
TRBV20-1	TRBD2	TRBJ2-5	many	CSAVSGKGETQYF	TGCAGTGCTGTTAGCGGGAAGGGGGAGACCCAGTACTTC
TRBV12-3/TRBV12-4	NA	TRBJ1-5	many	CASNLGGWNQPQHF	TGTGCCAGCAATCTCGGGGGATGGAATCAGCCCCAGCATTTT
TRBV14	TRBD1	TRBJ2-3	many	CASARRTGSGADTQYF	TGTGCCAGCGCCCGTCGGACAGGGAGTGGTGCAGATACGCAGTATTTT
TRBV29-1	NA	TRBJ1-2	medium-sized	CSVDEASYGYTF	TGCAGCGTTGATGAAGCCAGCTATGGCTACACCTTC
TRBV20-1	TRBD1	TRBJ2-3	many	CSARTGGSTDTQYF	TGCAGTGCCAGGACAGGGGGGAGCACAGATACGCAGTATTTT
TRBV7-2	NA	TRBJ2-5	many	CASSPGLGNQETQYF	TGTGCCAGCAGCCCGGGTTTGGGCAACCAAGAGACCCAGTACTTC
TRBV3-1	NA	TRBJ2-3	many	CASSQAGTPYF	TGTGCCAGCAGCCAAGCCGGGACTCCGTATTTT
TRBV12-3/TRBV12-4	NA	TRBJ2-7	many	CASSAERPPYEQYF	TGTGCCAGCAGTGCGGAGAGGCCTCCCTACGAGCAGTACTTC
TRBV6-1	NA	TRBJ2-1	NA	CASRTSYVHEQFF	TGTGCCAGCAGGACTAGTTACGTTCACGAGCAGTTCTTC
TRBV2	TRBD1	TRBJ1-2	many	CASNLDRTGYGYTF	TGTGCCAGCAACCTGGACAGGACGGGCTATGGCTACACCTTC
TRBV7-9	NA	TRBJ2-1	many	CASTPPDRLNEQFF	TGTGCCAGCACCCCTCCGGACAGACTTAATGAGCAGTTCTTC
TRBV12-3/TRBV12-4	TRBD2	TRBJ2-3	many	CASTLGPRQAGVNGDTQYF	TGTGCCAGCACCCTTGGGCCACGCCAAGCGGGAGTTAATGGAGATACGCAGTATTTT
TRBV20-1	TRBD1	TRBJ1-1	many	CSARDPHRGNTEAFF	TGCAGTGCTAGAGATCCTCACAGGGGGAACACTGAAGCTTTCTTT
TRBV20-1	TRBD2	TRBJ2-7	many	CSATGTSGTPEQYF	TGCAGTGCTACCGGGACTAGCGGGACTCCTGAGCAGTACTTC
TRBV3-1	TRBD2	TRBJ2-1	few	CAVGLAGGNEQFF	TGTGCCGTGGGGCTAGCGGGAGGAAATGAGCAGTTCTTC
TRBV12-3/TRBV12-4	NA	TRBJ2-1	few	CASRNHQSYNEQFF	TGTGCCAGCAGGAATCATCAAAGCTACAATGAGCAGTTCTTC
TRBV25-1	NA	TRBJ1-1	few	CASSLDRLSNTEAFF	TGTGCCAGCAGCCTGGACAGACTTTCGAACACTGAAGCTTTCTTT
TRBV20-1	TRBD2	TRBJ2-1	many	CSATGLAGGNEQFF	TGCAGTGCCACCGGACTAGCGGGAGGGAATGAGCAGTTCTTC
TRBV20-1	NA	TRBJ2-3	many	CSASGLSSTDTQYF	TGCAGTGCTTCGGGACTGTCTAGCACAGATACGCAGTATTTT
TRBV4-1	NA	TRBJ1-2	many	CASSHKLDYGYTF	TGCGCCAGCAGCCATAAATTAGACTATGGCTACACCTTC
TRBV7-9	NA	TRBJ2-3	many	CASNTRTPDTQYF	TGTGCCAGCAACACTCGTACTCCAGATACGCAGTATTTT
TRBV19	NA	TRBJ2-3	many	CASRVSRVHTDTQYF	TGTGCCAGTAGGGTATCCAGGGTACACACAGATACGCAGTATTTT
TRBV21-1	NA	TRBJ1-5	many	CASSPRDRVPSRQPQHF	TGTGCCAGCAGCCCCCGGGACAGGGTGCCCAGCAGGCAGCCCCAGCATTTT
TRBV4-1	TRBD2	TRBJ2-3	many	CASSQDWASGSTDTQYF	TGCGCCAGCAGCCAAGATTGGGCTAGCGGGAGCACAGATACGCAGTATTTT
TRBV6-1	TRBD2	TRBJ2-7	many	CASRVGPTGLADGNPYEQYF	TGTGCCAGCAGGGTGGGACCGACGGGACTAGCGGATGGAAACCCCTACGAGCAGTACTTC
TRBV27	NA	TRBJ2-6	many	CASSRSPGANVLTF	TGTGCCAGCAGCCGAAGTCCTGGGGCCAACGTCCTGACTTTC
TRBV11-2	NA	TRBJ2-5	few	CASSLALNQETQYF	TGTGCCAGCAGCTTAGCACTGAACCAAGAGACCCAGTACTTC
TRBV7-9	NA	TRBJ2-7	NA	CASSYALSSGDRVSYEQYF	TGTGCCAGCAGCTACGCTCTGAGCAGTGGAGACAGAGTCTCCTACGAGCAGTACTTC
TRBV11-2	NA	TRBJ1-2	NA	CASSLNGGDFLFGYTF	TGTGCCAGCAGCCTAAACGGCGGGGACTTCCTTTTTGGCTACACCTTC
TRBV7-9	NA	TRBJ2-2	many	CASSWRQSNTGELFF	TGTGCCAGCAGCTGGCGCCAATCGAACACCGGGGAGCTGTTTTTT
TRBV2	NA	TRBJ1-2	many	CASSERPDYGYTF	TGTGCCAGCAGTGAACGTCCGGATTATGGCTACACCTTC
TRBV9	NA	TRBJ2-3	once	CASSVVAGPSTDTQYF	TGTGCCAGCAGCGTAGTCGCGGGACCGAGTACAGATACGCAGTATTTT
TRBV6-1	NA	TRBJ2-7	many	CASSEPSSGTRYF	TGTGCCAGCAGTGAACCTTCATCCGGGACGAGGTACTTC
TRBV6-2/TRBV6-3	TRBD1	TRBJ1-2	many	CASSWDRANYGYTF	TGTGCCAGCAGTTGGGACAGAGCTAACTATGGCTACACCTTC
TRBV10-2	TRBD2	TRBJ2-1	many	CATGTSGYNEQFF	TGCGCCACCGGGACTAGCGGCTACAATGAGCAGTTCTTC
TRBV6-5	TRBD2	TRBJ2-5	NA	CASSPPGGQTQYF	TGTGCCAGCAGTCCCCCGGGGGGTCAGACCCAGTACTTC
TRBV4-2	NA	TRBJ1-1	few	CASSPAPYRQDSEAFF	TGTGCCAGCAGCCCCGCCCCATACAGGCAGGACTCTGAAGCTTTCTTT
TRBV30	NA	TRBJ1-2	many	CAWSRRDSNYGYTF	TGTGCCTGGAGTAGGAGGGACTCTAACTATGGCTACACCTTC
TRBV6-4	NA	TRBJ2-3	many	CASSEQFTDTQYF	TGTGCCAGCAGTGAACAGTTCACAGATACGCAGTATTTT
TRBV19	NA	TRBJ1-5	NA	CASSIRTENQPQHF	TGTGCCAGTAGTATAAGGACTGAGAATCAGCCCCAGCATTTT
TRBV10-3	NA	TRBJ2-1	many	CAISDTGRRMGEQFF	TGTGCCATCAGTGACACGGGACGCCGGATGGGTGAGCAGTTCTTC
TRBV6-5	TRBD2	TRBJ2-5	many	CASSGLARETQYF	TGTGCCAGCAGTGGACTAGCTAGAGAGACCCAGTACTTC
TRBV7-2	TRBD2	TRBJ2-5	many	CASSLALAGAQETQYF	TGTGCCAGCAGCTTAGCCCTAGCGGGAGCCCAAGAGACCCAGTACTTC
TRBV2	TRBD1	TRBJ1-1	NA	CASSTAGTDFEAFF	TGTGCCAGCAGTACGGCCGGGACAGACTTTGAAGCTTTCTTT
TRBV7-8	TRBD1	TRBJ2-7	few	CASSSSGTGGAEQYF	TGTGCCAGCAGCTCGTCCGGGACAGGGGGCGCCGAGCAGTACTTC
TRBV4-1	TRBD2	TRBJ2-7	few	CASSQGPLAGVDTSYEQYF	TGCGCCAGCAGCCAGGGGCCACTAGCGGGAGTTGATACGTCCTACGAGCAGTACTTC
TRBV5-4	NA	TRBJ2-5	many	CASRKRTSGVETQYF	TGTGCCAGCAGAAAAAGGACCTCAGGGGTCGAGACCCAGTACTTC
TRBV7-9	NA	TRBJ2-1	few	CASSPSISEQFF	TGTGCCAGCAGCCCGAGTATTAGTGAGCAGTTCTTC
TRBV7-6	NA	TRBJ1-4	many	CASSKSRGGNEKLFF	TGTGCCAGCAGCAAAAGTAGGGGGGGGAATGAAAAACTGTTTTTT
TRBV19	NA	TRBJ2-3	medium-sized	CASKADLSTDTQYF	TGTGCCAGTAAAGCGGACCTTAGCACAGATACGCAGTATTTT
TRBV7-2	NA	TRBJ1-3	many	CASSLAWGLGNTIYF	TGTGCCAGCAGCTTAGCGTGGGGGCTAGGAAACACCATATATTTT
TRBV5-4	NA	TRBJ1-5	many	CASSLVPIYSNQPQHF	TGTGCCAGCAGCTTGGTCCCGATTTATAGCAATCAGCCCCAGCATTTT
TRBV18	TRBD2	TRBJ2-5	NA	CASSPVAGVPETQYF	TGTGCCAGCTCACCTGTAGCGGGAGTCCCTGAGACCCAGTACTTC
TRBV15	NA	TRBJ2-5	NA	CATSRVLEAGQETQYF	TGTGCCACCAGCAGAGTCCTGGAGGCGGGACAAGAGACCCAGTACTTC
TRBV2	NA	TRBJ2-7	many	CASSEGQGSYEQYF	TGTGCCAGCAGTGAAGGTCAGGGGTCCTACGAGCAGTACTTC
TRBV28	NA	TRBJ2-5	many	CASRPDRGETQYF	TGTGCCAGCAGACCCGACAGAGGGGAGACCCAGTACTTC
TRBV2	TRBD1	TRBJ1-2	few	CASSEEAGGASGYTF	TGTGCCAGCAGTGAAGAGGCAGGGGGCGCCTCTGGCTACACCTTC
TRBV12-2	NA	TRBJ2-4	many	CASRFREGLNKNIQYF	TGTGCAAGTCGCTTCAGGGAGGGCCTCAACAAAAACATTCAGTACTTC
TRBV4-1	NA	TRBJ1-5	many	CASSQDAGNQPQHF	TGCGCCAGCAGCCAAGACGCAGGGAATCAGCCCCAGCATTTT
TRBV12-3/TRBV12-4	TRBD2	TRBJ2-5	many	CASKIGRDPGGETQYF	TGTGCCAGCAAAATAGGCCGGGACCCGGGAGGAGAGACCCAGTACTTC